These T cell receptor beta chains were read from a single sample in a study of blood T cell repertoires in COVID-19. TCRdb's copy holds only in-frame clones and misses some; the assay was immunoSEQ multiplex PCR. There are some 300,000 clones in the sample; about 90% occur only once, and 1% lies in the top ten. Sequences were obtained from PBMCs or T cells enriched from blood (not recorded which). These receptor sequences come from a woman in her thirties who had recovered from COVID-19. Each CDR3 is given with its conserved first and last residue. The order of the fields is CDR3 protein, J gene, V gene.

CDR3aa: CAISESVTGVGEQYF
j_gene: TRBJ2-7
v_gene: TRBV10-3

CDR3aa: CASSLAGAGGQPQHF
j_gene: TRBJ1-5
v_gene: TRBV7-8

CDR3aa: CATGGLSYEQYF
j_gene: TRBJ2-7
v_gene: TRBV6-5

CDR3aa: CASSLEGAGSGNTIYF
j_gene: TRBJ1-3
v_gene: TRBV5-1

CDR3aa: CASSIDRHRADYGYTF
j_gene: TRBJ1-2
v_gene: TRBV19

CDR3aa: CASSPGSYGYTF
j_gene: TRBJ1-2
v_gene: TRBV3-1/TRBV3-2

CDR3aa: CASSRTGSNQPQHF
j_gene: TRBJ1-5
v_gene: TRBV7-9

CDR3aa: CASSSTSGGVPETQYF
j_gene: TRBJ2-5
v_gene: TRBV7-2

CDR3aa: CASSTRAGPNSPLHF
j_gene: TRBJ1-6
v_gene: TRBV28

CDR3aa: CAISESRGSYEQYF
j_gene: TRBJ2-7
v_gene: TRBV10-3

CDR3aa: CASRSGVNGYTF
j_gene: TRBJ1-2
v_gene: TRBV28

CDR3aa: CASSKDRPEQYF
j_gene: TRBJ2-7
v_gene: TRBV5-6

CDR3aa: CSGSGTGNEKLFF
j_gene: TRBJ1-4
v_gene: TRBV29-1

CDR3aa: CASSTGTGDNYGYTF
j_gene: TRBJ1-2
v_gene: TRBV5-4

CDR3aa: CATYQGATGGFARAFF
j_gene: TRBJ1-1
v_gene: TRBV19

CDR3aa: CASSSTGSNSPLHF
j_gene: TRBJ1-6
v_gene: TRBV5-5

CDR3aa: CASSLGARGREKLFF
j_gene: TRBJ1-4
v_gene: TRBV28

CDR3aa: CASRDRNSNQPQHF
j_gene: TRBJ1-5
v_gene: TRBV7-8

CDR3aa: CASSPREDEQYF
j_gene: TRBJ2-7
v_gene: TRBV18

CDR3aa: CASKSRGFPYEQYF
j_gene: TRBJ2-7
v_gene: TRBV19

CDR3aa: CASSEGGHDSPLHF
j_gene: TRBJ1-6
v_gene: TRBV25-1

CDR3aa: CASRRSPSGGDTGEQFF
j_gene: TRBJ2-1
v_gene: TRBV4-3

CDR3aa: CASSQALADEQFF
j_gene: TRBJ2-1
v_gene: TRBV14

CDR3aa: CASNLAGGLYNEQFF
j_gene: TRBJ2-1
v_gene: TRBV27

CDR3aa: CASGNRATAGELFF
j_gene: TRBJ2-2
v_gene: TRBV11-1

CDR3aa: CASSLSDTQYF
j_gene: TRBJ2-3
v_gene: TRBV5-4

CDR3aa: CAWRRTGSNEKLFF
j_gene: TRBJ1-4
v_gene: TRBV30

CDR3aa: CAWSTKVGTVTYEQYF
j_gene: TRBJ2-7
v_gene: TRBV30